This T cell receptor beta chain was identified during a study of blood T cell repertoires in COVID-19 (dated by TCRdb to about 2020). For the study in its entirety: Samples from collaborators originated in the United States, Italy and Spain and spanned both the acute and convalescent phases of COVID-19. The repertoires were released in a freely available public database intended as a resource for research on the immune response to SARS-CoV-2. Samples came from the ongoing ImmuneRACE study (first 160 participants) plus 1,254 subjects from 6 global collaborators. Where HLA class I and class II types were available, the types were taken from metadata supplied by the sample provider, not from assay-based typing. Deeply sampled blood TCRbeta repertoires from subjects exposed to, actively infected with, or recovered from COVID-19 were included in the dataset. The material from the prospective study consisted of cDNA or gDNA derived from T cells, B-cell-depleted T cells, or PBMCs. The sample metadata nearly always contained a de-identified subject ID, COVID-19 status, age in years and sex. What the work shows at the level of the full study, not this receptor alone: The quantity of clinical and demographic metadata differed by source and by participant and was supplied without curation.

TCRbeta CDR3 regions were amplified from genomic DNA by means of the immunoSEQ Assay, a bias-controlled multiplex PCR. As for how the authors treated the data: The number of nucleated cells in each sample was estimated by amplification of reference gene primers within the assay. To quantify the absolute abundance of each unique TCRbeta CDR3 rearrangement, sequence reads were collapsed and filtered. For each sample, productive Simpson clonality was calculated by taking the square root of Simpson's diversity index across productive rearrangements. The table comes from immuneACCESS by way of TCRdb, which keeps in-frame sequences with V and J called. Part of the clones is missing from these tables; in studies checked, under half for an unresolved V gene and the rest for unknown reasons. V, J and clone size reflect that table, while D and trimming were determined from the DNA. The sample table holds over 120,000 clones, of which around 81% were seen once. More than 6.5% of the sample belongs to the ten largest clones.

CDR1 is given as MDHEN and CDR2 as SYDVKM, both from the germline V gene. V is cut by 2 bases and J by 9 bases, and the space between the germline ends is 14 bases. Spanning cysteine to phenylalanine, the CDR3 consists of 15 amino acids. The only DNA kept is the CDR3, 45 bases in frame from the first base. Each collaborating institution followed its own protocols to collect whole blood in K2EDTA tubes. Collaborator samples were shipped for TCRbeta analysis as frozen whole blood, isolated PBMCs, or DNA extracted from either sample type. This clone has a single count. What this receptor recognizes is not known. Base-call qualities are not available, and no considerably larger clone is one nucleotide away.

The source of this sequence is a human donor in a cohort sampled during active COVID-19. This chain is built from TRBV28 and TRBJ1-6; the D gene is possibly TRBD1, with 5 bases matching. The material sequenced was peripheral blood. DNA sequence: TGTGCCAGCAGTTTAGATTTTTCAGGGTTTTCACCCCTCCACTTT. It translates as CASSLDFSGFSPLHF.